This TCR beta chain appears in the sequencing data of a study of T cell responses to AZD1222 COVID-19 vaccine. The method was immunoSEQ multiplex PCR; TCRdb's version includes in-frame clones alone and lacks a portion of them. The table lists 150,000 or so clones, about 91% of them singletons. Points from the study as a whole: Within unmutated variant regions lay the reported targets of nearly half of spike-specific TCRs.

With respect to this clone: The antigen is undetermined.

This TCR was recovered from an adult in good health. Sequencing used peripheral blood, obtained on day 0 of AZD1222 vaccination.

The chain's CDR3 is CASSQGTWNTEAFF. For the CDR3, the DNA is TGCGCCAGCAGCCAAGGAACGTGGAACACTGAAGCTTTCTTT. J is TRBJ1-1 and V is TRBV4-1, with D unresolved. This CDR3 spans 14 amino acids. CDR1 and CDR2 (germline): MGHRA, YSYEKL. Trimming stripped 1 base from V and 1 base from J, with 7 bases between.